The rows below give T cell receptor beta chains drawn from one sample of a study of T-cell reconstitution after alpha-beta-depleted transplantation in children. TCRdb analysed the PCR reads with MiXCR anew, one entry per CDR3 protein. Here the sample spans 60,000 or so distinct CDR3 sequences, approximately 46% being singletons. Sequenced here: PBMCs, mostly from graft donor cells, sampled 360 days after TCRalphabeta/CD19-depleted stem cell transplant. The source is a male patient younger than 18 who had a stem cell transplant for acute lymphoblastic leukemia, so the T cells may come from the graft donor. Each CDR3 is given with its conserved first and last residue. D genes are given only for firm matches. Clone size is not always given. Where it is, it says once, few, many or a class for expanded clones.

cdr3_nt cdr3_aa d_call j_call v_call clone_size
TGTGCCAGCAGCTTAACTAGCGGAACTGGGGAGCTGTTTTTT CASSLTSGTGELFF TRBD2 TRBJ2-2 TRBV11-3 few
TGTGCCAGCAGCTCCAGTTTGGCGGCCGGTCTAGTGGGATTTGCCTACAATGAGCAGTTCTTC CASSSSLAAGLVGFAYNEQFF NA TRBJ2-1 TRBV7-1 NA
TGCGCCAGCAGCAAAGCAGGGCCAACTAATGAAAAACTGTTTTTT CASSKAGPTNEKLFF NA TRBJ1-4 TRBV5-1 NA
TGTGCCAGCAGCGTAGGTCGGGGTGAGCAGTTCTTC CASSVGRGEQFF NA TRBJ2-1 TRBV9 NA
TGTGCCAGCCTGGGGGAGACCCAGTACTTC CASLGETQYF NA TRBJ2-5 TRBV27 NA
TGTGCTAGTGGTTTGGTACTAGGGGTTGAGCAGTTCTTC CASGLVLGVEQFF NA TRBJ2-1 TRBV12-5 NA
TGTGCCAGCAGTTTAAGTCCAGGGGCCCTGAACACTGAAGCTTTCTTT CASSLSPGALNTEAFF NA TRBJ1-1 TRBV12-3/TRBV12-4 NA
TGTGCCAGCAGCCCGACTGCGTACGAGCAGTACTTC CASSPTAYEQYF NA TRBJ2-7 TRBV7-8 NA
TGTGCCAGCAGCCAGTGGACTTTCACCGGGGAGCTGTTTTTT CASSQWTFTGELFF NA TRBJ2-2 TRBV7-9 NA
TGTGCCAGCAGTTTAGGGGACGTCGCAACTAATGAAAAACTGTTTTTT CASSLGDVATNEKLFF NA TRBJ1-4 TRBV12-3/TRBV12-4 NA
TGCAGTGCTAGTATCCCCTCCGGATGGAATGAGCAGTTCTTC CSASIPSGWNEQFF NA TRBJ2-1 TRBV20-1 few
TGTGCCAGCAGAACTAGCGGGAGCTGGGATGAGCAGTTCTTC CASRTSGSWDEQFF TRBD2 TRBJ2-1 TRBV12-3/TRBV12-4 NA
TGTGCCAGCAGTTACTCCCACAGAATCAACTATGGCTACACCTTC CASSYSHRINYGYTF NA TRBJ1-2 TRBV6-5 NA
TGCAGTGCTAGAAAAAGGACTAGCGGATACACAGATACGCAGTATTTT CSARKRTSGYTDTQYF TRBD2 TRBJ2-3 TRBV20-1 NA
TGTGCCAGCAGCCGGGACAGAAGAGAGCAGTACTTC CASSRDRREQYF TRBD1 TRBJ2-7 TRBV12-3/TRBV12-4 NA
TGTGCCAGCAGGGAGGGCTCCTACGAGCAGTACTTC CASREGSYEQYF NA TRBJ2-7 TRBV2 NA
TGCGCCAGCAGCGGGATCGGGACAGGGGATGAAAAACTGTTTTTT CASSGIGTGDEKLFF TRBD1 TRBJ1-4 TRBV5-1 once
TGTGCCAGCACCCCCCGGCAGGGGTGGAATGAGCAGTTCTTC CASTPRQGWNEQFF NA TRBJ2-1 TRBV25-1 NA
TGTGCCAGCGGGGGGATATGGACTAGCGGGAGACCGAACACCGGGGAGCTGTTTTTT CASGGIWTSGRPNTGELFF TRBD2 TRBJ2-2 TRBV28 few
TGTGCCAGCAGCTCGACAGGGGCGATCTACGAGCAGTACTTC CASSSTGAIYEQYF TRBD1 TRBJ2-7 TRBV7-8 NA
TGTGCCAGCAGTTTTGAGTTAGGAGGGAGGCTCCCCTACGAGCAGTACTTC CASSFELGGRLPYEQYF NA TRBJ2-7 TRBV12-3/TRBV12-4 NA
TGTGCCAGCAGTTTAGGGGGGGGCCGGGAGCAGTACTTC CASSLGGGREQYF NA TRBJ2-7 TRBV27 few
TGTGCCAGCAGCTTAATCGGCGGGACCGGTTCAAAAAACATTCAGTACTTC CASSLIGGTGSKNIQYF NA TRBJ2-4 TRBV7-3 NA
TGTGCCAGCAGCACTGCCCCTGGGGCTTTCTTT CASSTAPGAFF NA TRBJ1-1 TRBV12-3/TRBV12-4 NA
TGTGCCAGCAGCTTCGGACAGGGATCGGGCGAGCAGTACTTC CASSFGQGSGEQYF TRBD1 TRBJ2-7 TRBV7-8 few
TGTGCCAGCAGCCGAGAGCGGGGCAGCTCCTACAATGAGCAGTTCTTC CASSRERGSSYNEQFF TRBD2 TRBJ2-1 TRBV28 many
TGTGCCAGCAGCCTAGACGCGGGGACGTACACTGAAGCTTTCTTT CASSLDAGTYTEAFF NA TRBJ1-1 TRBV7-2 NA
TGCAGTGCTAGGGTGCCTAGCGCCAGCTCCTACAATGAGCAGTTCTTC CSARVPSASSYNEQFF NA TRBJ2-1 TRBV20-1 NA
TGCAGCGTTGATCGCTTCGGGACTAGCGGGAGCGTAACCTACAATGAGCAGTTCTTC CSVDRFGTSGSVTYNEQFF TRBD2 TRBJ2-1 TRBV29-1 NA
TGTGCCAGCAGCTTAGTCCAGGGACCTAACTATGGCTACACCTTC CASSLVQGPNYGYTF NA TRBJ1-2 TRBV7-8 NA
TGTGCCACCCAGACCGGAGGGAAAAACATTCAGTACTTC CATQTGGKNIQYF NA TRBJ2-4 TRBV9 many
TGCGCCAGCAGCTCCGGCGGTAGCGGTAATTACAATGAGCAGTTCTTC CASSSGGSGNYNEQFF NA TRBJ2-1 TRBV4-1 few
TGCGCCAGCAGCCTCGACAGTCCGGCAAGCAATCAGCCCCAGCATTTT CASSLDSPASNQPQHF NA TRBJ1-5 TRBV4-1 NA
TGTGCCAGCAGCGTCTCGGCAGGGGAAGGGGAGCAGTACTTC CASSVSAGEGEQYF NA TRBJ2-7 TRBV21-1 NA
TGTGCCACCAGCAGAGTAGCGGAACACAATGAGCAGTTCTTC CATSRVAEHNEQFF NA TRBJ2-1 TRBV15 NA
TGCAGTGCCAGGGCCGGGACTAGCGGGAGAACCCACGAGCAGTACTTC CSARAGTSGRTHEQYF TRBD2 TRBJ2-7 TRBV20-1 NA
TGCGCCAGCAGCTTGGGGGCACCTAACTATGGCTACACCTTC CASSLGAPNYGYTF NA TRBJ1-2 TRBV5-1 few
TGTGCCAGCAGGGAGATTAGCTGGGATGAGCAGTTCTTC CASREISWDEQFF NA TRBJ2-1 TRBV12-3/TRBV12-4 NA
TGTGCCAGCAGCTTAGGGACAGGGGAGGGGCAGCCCCAGCATTTT CASSLGTGEGQPQHF TRBD1 TRBJ1-5 TRBV7-6 NA
TGTGCCAGCATCCTTAACCGTAACGGGAGGGTACACAATGAGCAGTTCTTC CASILNRNGRVHNEQFF TRBD2 TRBJ2-1 TRBV12-3/TRBV12-4 NA
TGTGCCAGCAGACCGACCTGGCTCGGCACTGAAGCTTTCTTT CASRPTWLGTEAFF NA TRBJ1-1 TRBV28 once
TGTGCCACCAGCTCGACTCTTAGCAATCAGCCCCAGCATTTT CATSSTLSNQPQHF NA TRBJ1-5 TRBV24-1 once
TGTGCCAGCAGCCGGACGGCAACTAATGAAAAACTGTTTTTT CASSRTATNEKLFF NA TRBJ1-4 TRBV5-5 few
TGTGCCAGCAGCTTTCCGGGACAGGGACCAGATACGCAGTATTTT CASSFPGQGPDTQYF TRBD1 TRBJ2-3 TRBV7-2 NA
TGTGCCAGCAGCTTAGGCCAGAACAATGAGCAGTTCTTC CASSLGQNNEQFF NA TRBJ2-1 TRBV11-2 NA
TGCAGTGTTGAAGGGGGGGATCGCACTGAAGCTTTCTTT CSVEGGDRTEAFF NA TRBJ1-1 TRBV20-1 NA
TGTGCCATCAGTGAGTCGGGATTTTTGGTCGGCGAGCAGTACTTC CAISESGFLVGEQYF NA TRBJ2-7 TRBV10-3 NA
TGTGCCAGCAGCTCCCCGGGACAGGGCAATGAGCAGTTCTTC CASSSPGQGNEQFF TRBD1 TRBJ2-1 TRBV11-1 NA
TGTGCCAGCACCGAGGGAGGAACCTACAATGAGCAGTTCTTC CASTEGGTYNEQFF NA TRBJ2-1 TRBV7-2 NA
TGCGCCAGCAGTGAGTCGATTCACGAGCAGTACTTC CASSESIHEQYF NA TRBJ2-7 TRBV10-2 few
TGTGCCAGCAGCTTAGGCGACAGGGGCATGTCCTACAATGAGCAGTTCTTC CASSLGDRGMSYNEQFF TRBD1 TRBJ2-1 TRBV7-2 NA
TGCGCCAGCCTCTTCCGTGGCAAAGAGACCCAGTACTTC CASLFRGKETQYF NA TRBJ2-5 TRBV5-1 few
TGTGCCAGTAGTCCCCTAGCGGGACAGGGGAATGAGCAGTTCTTC CASSPLAGQGNEQFF NA TRBJ2-1 TRBV19 NA
TGCGCCAGCAGCCAAGAAGGGTTGGGGCGCACAGATACGCAGTATTTT CASSQEGLGRTDTQYF NA TRBJ2-3 TRBV4-3 NA
TGTGCCAGCAGTGAACTCTCAGGGGCGAACACTGAAGCTTTCTTT CASSELSGANTEAFF NA TRBJ1-1 TRBV25-1 NA
TGTGCCAGCGAGGCAGCGGGAGGGAACAATGAGCAGTTCTTC CASEAAGGNNEQFF TRBD2 TRBJ2-1 TRBV12-3/TRBV12-4 few
TGCAGCGTTGGGGGGGATGGAAGAGAGACCCAGTACTTC CSVGGDGRETQYF NA TRBJ2-5 TRBV29-1 once